This TCR beta chain originates from a study of cytomegalovirus exposure and HLA in healthy donors. Broader study findings: Segments of the TCR beta V type were, in most cases, productive about 87% or about 30% of the time in an earlier analysis. Apparent HLA restriction characterized most CMV-associated TCR beta chains in a later analysis.

The germline V gene has CDR1 LNHDA and CDR2 SQIVND (reference sequence). The CDR3 is made up of 11 amino acids. Trimming cost V 8 bases and J 6 bases, with 9 bases left between them. With 60 Vbeta and 13 Jbeta primers, the PCR was carried out. The repertoire was sequenced with immunoSEQ multiplex PCR; TCRdb's copy has only in-frame clones and lacks some. The sample has roughly 250,000 clones, roughly 80% seen once. With respect to this clone: The antigen is unknown.

J is TRBJ2-3 and V is TRBV19; a weak D match, TRBD1 (5 bases). The sequence derives from a girl aged 2-10 years in good health and CMV-seronegative. Sequencing was done on a sample of PBMCs. The CDR3 coding sequence is TGTGCCAGTTCACCAGGGGATACGCAGTATTTT. It is translated as CASSPGDTQYF.